This TCR beta chain was profiled in a study of cytomegalovirus exposure and HLA in healthy donors. Points on this clone: Its antigen is not identified.

PCR primers comprised 60 Vbeta and 13 Jbeta primers. The method was immunoSEQ multiplex PCR; TCRdb's version includes in-frame clones alone and lacks a portion of them. The data hold 120,000 to 150,000 clones, with roughly 88% observed a single time. Study results and caveats: Most subjects had HLA-A and HLA-B alleles reportedly predicted accurately by TCR beta sequences. The study had only CMV serostatus as immune exposure information. For TCR beta chains, V- and J-gene trimming was later linked to a missense DCLRE1C variant.

Germline CDR1 reads MDHEN; CDR2 reads SYDVKM. The junction had 4 bases not matched to a gene; V was cut back by 8 bases and J by 6 bases. The CDR3 extends over 15 amino acids. The sequenced material came from PBMCs. The sequence came from a middle-aged woman in good health and CMV-seronegative. The chain recombines TRBV28 with TRBJ2-2; 15 nucleotides agree with TRBD2. For the CDR3, the DNA is TGTGCCAGCGGACTAGCGGGAGGGCCGGCCGGGGAGCTGTTTTTT. Its translation: CASGLAGGPAGELFF.